These T cell receptor beta chains were read from a single sample in a study of blood T cell repertoires in COVID-19. Assay: immunoSEQ multiplex PCR; the TCRdb copy retains only in-frame clones and omits some. The table shows more than 200,000 clones, with about 88% occurring only once. The sequenced material came from PBMCs or T cells enriched from blood (not recorded which). Receptors originate from a woman aged 50 to 60 who had recovered from COVID-19. Both conserved end residues are part of each CDR3. A D gene is named only where the DNA matches it firmly. Clone size is shown for a subset of rows, as once, few, many or a class of expanded clone.

j_gene: TRBJ1-1; len: 17; v_gene: TRBV29-1; d_gene: TRBD1; abundance: once; CDR3aa: CSVGSDRGTGMNTEAFF; CDR3nt: TGCAGCGTTGGATCTGACAGGGGTACCGGGATGAACACTGAAGCTTTCTTT
j_gene: TRBJ2-3; len: 14; v_gene: TRBV7-9; d_gene: TRBD1; abundance: once; CDR3aa: CASSLDRVTDTQYF; CDR3nt: TGTGCCAGCAGCTTGGACAGGGTTACAGATACGCAGTATTTT
j_gene: TRBJ2-1; len: 17; v_gene: TRBV19; d_gene: TRBD1; abundance: -; CDR3aa: CASSIGGLRQGYNEQFF; CDR3nt: TGTGCCAGTAGTATAGGGGGGTTGCGACAGGGTTACAATGAGCAGTTCTTC
j_gene: TRBJ2-1; len: 15; v_gene: TRBV18; d_gene: TRBD1; abundance: -; CDR3aa: CASSPGTVSYNEQFF; CDR3nt: TGTGCCAGCTCACCCGGGACAGTTTCCTACAATGAGCAGTTCTTC
j_gene: TRBJ2-7; len: 14; v_gene: TRBV5-4; d_gene: -; abundance: -; CDR3aa: CASSSGGVEGEQYF; CDR3nt: TGTGCCAGCAGCTCTGGAGGGGTCGAGGGCGAGCAGTACTTC
j_gene: TRBJ2-1; len: 15; v_gene: TRBV6-2/TRBV6-3; d_gene: TRBD2; abundance: -; CDR3aa: CASSPSGSSYNEQFF; CDR3nt: TGTGCCAGCAGCCCTAGCGGGAGCTCCTACAATGAGCAGTTCTTC
j_gene: TRBJ1-5; len: 14; v_gene: TRBV28; d_gene: -; abundance: -; CDR3aa: CASSFGGVAQPQHF; CDR3nt: TGTGCCAGCAGTTTTGGAGGGGTTGCTCAGCCCCAGCATTTT
j_gene: TRBJ2-7; len: 15; v_gene: TRBV7-6; d_gene: TRBD2; abundance: -; CDR3aa: CASSPGLAGSVEQYF; CDR3nt: TGTGCCAGCAGCCCGGGGCTAGCGGGATCCGTCGAGCAGTACTTC
j_gene: TRBJ2-7; len: 14; v_gene: TRBV18; d_gene: TRBD2; abundance: -; CDR3aa: CASSFAGGAGEQYF; CDR3nt: TGTGCCAGCTCATTCGCGGGGGGCGCGGGAGAGCAGTACTTC
j_gene: TRBJ2-3; len: 15; v_gene: TRBV6-4; d_gene: TRBD2; abundance: -; CDR3aa: CASSELAGVIDTQYF; CDR3nt: TGTGCCAGCAGTGAACTAGCGGGAGTGATAGATACGCAGTATTTT
j_gene: TRBJ2-7; len: 15; v_gene: TRBV28; d_gene: TRBD2; abundance: -; CDR3aa: CASSRTSGTYYEQYF; CDR3nt: TGTGCCAGCAGTAGGACTAGCGGGACCTACTACGAGCAGTACTTC
j_gene: TRBJ2-1; len: 13; v_gene: TRBV7-3; d_gene: TRBD2; abundance: -; CDR3aa: CASSSIAGGEQFF; CDR3nt: TGTGCCAGCAGCTCAATAGCGGGAGGGGAGCAGTTCTTC
j_gene: TRBJ2-7; len: 14; v_gene: TRBV6-4; d_gene: TRBD2; abundance: -; CDR3aa: CASKDWGGTYEQYF; CDR3nt: TGTGCCAGCAAAGATTGGGGGGGAACCTACGAGCAGTACTTC
j_gene: TRBJ1-4; len: 13; v_gene: TRBV4-2; d_gene: TRBD1; abundance: -; CDR3aa: CASNRDRGEKLFF; CDR3nt: TGTGCCAGTAACCGGGACAGGGGTGAAAAACTGTTTTTT
j_gene: TRBJ2-7; len: 15; v_gene: TRBV9; d_gene: TRBD2; abundance: -; CDR3aa: CASSVSPGTSWEQYF; CDR3nt: TGTGCCAGCAGCGTGAGCCCCGGGACTAGCTGGGAGCAGTACTTC
j_gene: TRBJ2-2; len: 15; v_gene: TRBV7-3; d_gene: -; abundance: -; CDR3aa: CASSLSGGGYGELFF; CDR3nt: TGTGCCAGCAGCTTAAGTGGGGGCGGTTACGGGGAGCTGTTTTTT
j_gene: TRBJ2-2; len: 17; v_gene: TRBV5-1; d_gene: TRBD2; abundance: -; CDR3aa: CASRYGTSGQGTGELFF; CDR3nt: TGCGCCAGCAGATACGGGACTAGCGGCCAAGGGACCGGGGAGCTGTTTTTT
j_gene: TRBJ1-3; len: 15; v_gene: TRBV7-2; d_gene: -; abundance: -; CDR3aa: CASSLSRSSGNTIYF; CDR3nt: TGTGCCAGCAGCTTAAGTAGGAGCTCTGGAAACACCATATATTTT
j_gene: TRBJ1-2; len: 13; v_gene: TRBV25-1; d_gene: -; abundance: -; CDR3aa: CASSSILNYGYTF; CDR3nt: TGTGCCAGCAGTTCTATACTTAACTATGGCTACACCTTC
j_gene: TRBJ2-5; len: 14; v_gene: TRBV6-5; d_gene: TRBD2; abundance: -; CDR3aa: CAIKPAGGWETQYF; CDR3nt: TGTGCCATTAAACCAGCGGGAGGATGGGAGACCCAGTACTTC
j_gene: TRBJ2-1; len: 15; v_gene: TRBV2; d_gene: TRBD2; abundance: -; CDR3aa: CASSGSSGSFNEQFF; CDR3nt: TGTGCCAGCAGTGGCTCTAGCGGGAGCTTCAATGAGCAGTTCTTC
j_gene: TRBJ2-5; len: 15; v_gene: TRBV18; d_gene: TRBD1; abundance: -; CDR3aa: CASLPRTGVKETQYF; CDR3nt: TGTGCCAGCTTACCTCGGACAGGGGTGAAAGAGACCCAGTACTTC
j_gene: TRBJ1-2; len: 12; v_gene: TRBV28; d_gene: -; abundance: -; CDR3aa: CASGLQTMARTF; CDR3nt: TGTGCCAGCGGCCTACAAACTATGGCTAGGACCTTC
j_gene: TRBJ1-1; len: 11; v_gene: TRBV6-5; d_gene: -; abundance: -; CDR3aa: CASSTRGEAFF; CDR3nt: TGTGCCAGCAGCACTCGCGGTGAAGCTTTCTTT
j_gene: TRBJ2-7; len: 15; v_gene: TRBV14; d_gene: TRBD2; abundance: -; CDR3aa: CASSQGSSGTYEQYF; CDR3nt: TGTGCCAGCAGCCAAGGGTCTAGCGGAACCTACGAGCAGTACTTC
j_gene: TRBJ2-7; len: 15; v_gene: TRBV28; d_gene: -; abundance: -; CDR3aa: CASSRASALSYEQYF; CDR3nt: TGTGCCAGCAGTAGAGCGTCGGCGCTATCCTACGAGCAGTACTTC
j_gene: TRBJ2-1; len: 14; v_gene: TRBV11-2; d_gene: TRBD2; abundance: -; CDR3aa: CASSLNLAGNQQFF; CDR3nt: TGTGCCAGCAGCCTAAACCTAGCGGGAAACCAGCAGTTCTTC
j_gene: TRBJ2-7; len: 14; v_gene: TRBV7-2; d_gene: -; abundance: -; CDR3aa: CASSPTTNSYEQYF; CDR3nt: TGTGCCAGCAGTCCAACGACTAACTCCTACGAGCAGTACTTC
j_gene: TRBJ1-2; len: 13; v_gene: TRBV5-1; d_gene: -; abundance: -; CDR3aa: CASSHRLNYGYTF; CDR3nt: TGCGCCAGCAGCCACAGGCTTAACTATGGCTACACCTTC
j_gene: TRBJ1-1; len: 15; v_gene: TRBV10-3; d_gene: TRBD1; abundance: -; CDR3aa: CAIAPAGGLNTEAFF; CDR3nt: TGTGCCATCGCGCCGGCAGGGGGTCTGAACACTGAAGCTTTCTTT
j_gene: TRBJ2-1; len: 12; v_gene: TRBV20-1; d_gene: -; abundance: -; CDR3aa: CSASTGFTEQFF; CDR3nt: TGCAGTGCTAGTACGGGTTTCACTGAGCAGTTCTTC
j_gene: TRBJ2-1; len: 18; v_gene: TRBV6-2/TRBV6-3; d_gene: -; abundance: -; CDR3aa: CASSYKMSDRSSYNEQFF; CDR3nt: TGTGCCAGCAGTTACAAAATGTCCGACAGGAGCTCCTACAATGAGCAGTTCTTC
j_gene: TRBJ1-4; len: 15; v_gene: TRBV7-9; d_gene: -; abundance: -; CDR3aa: CASSLAVRGNEKLFF; CDR3nt: TGTGCCAGCAGCTTAGCGGTGCGGGGTAATGAAAAACTGTTTTTT
j_gene: TRBJ2-7; len: 15; v_gene: TRBV7-2; d_gene: -; abundance: -; CDR3aa: CASSLRPRGNAEQYF; CDR3nt: TGTGCCAGCAGCCTACGCCCCCGGGGTAACGCCGAGCAGTACTTC
j_gene: TRBJ2-1; len: 16; v_gene: TRBV30; d_gene: -; abundance: -; CDR3aa: CAWRGGTGQPSGEQFF; CDR3nt: TGTGCCTGGAGGGGTGGGACGGGACAACCCTCCGGGGAGCAGTTCTTC
j_gene: TRBJ2-1; len: 16; v_gene: TRBV7-3; d_gene: TRBD2; abundance: -; CDR3aa: CASSSSAGALLDEQFF; CDR3nt: TGTGCCAGCAGCTCCTCAGCGGGGGCCCTTTTGGATGAGCAGTTCTTC
j_gene: TRBJ1-1; len: 17; v_gene: TRBV18; d_gene: -; abundance: few; CDR3aa: CASSQLNGHGGNTEAFF; CDR3nt: TGTGCCAGCTCACAACTCAACGGTCATGGAGGAAACACTGAAGCTTTCTTT
j_gene: TRBJ2-7; len: 13; v_gene: TRBV27; d_gene: -; abundance: -; CDR3aa: CATKRGYGYEQYF; CDR3nt: TGTGCCACTAAAAGGGGTTACGGTTACGAGCAGTACTTC
j_gene: TRBJ2-7; len: 23; v_gene: TRBV30; d_gene: TRBD2; abundance: -; CDR3aa: CAWSAPPPGETSGRDRGPNEQYF; CDR3nt: TGTGCCTGGAGTGCCCCGCCTCCCGGCGAAACTAGCGGGAGGGATCGGGGTCCCAACGAGCAGTACTTC
j_gene: TRBJ1-5; len: 13; v_gene: TRBV30; d_gene: -; abundance: -; CDR3aa: CAWATASNQPQHF; CDR3nt: TGTGCCTGGGCGACAGCAAGCAATCAGCCCCAGCATTTT
j_gene: TRBJ2-7; len: 15; v_gene: TRBV5-1; d_gene: TRBD2; abundance: -; CDR3aa: CASSLDSGSSYEQYF; CDR3nt: TGCGCCAGCAGCTTGGATAGCGGGAGTTCTTACGAGCAGTACTTC
j_gene: TRBJ1-1; len: 16; v_gene: TRBV27; d_gene: -; abundance: -; CDR3aa: CASSPGQGTLNTEAFF; CDR3nt: TGTGCCAGCAGTCCAGGTCAAGGGACTTTAAACACTGAAGCTTTCTTT
j_gene: TRBJ2-5; len: 18; v_gene: TRBV4-2; d_gene: -; abundance: -; CDR3aa: CASSQENGEPTLQETQYF; CDR3nt: TGTGCCAGCAGCCAAGAGAACGGGGAACCGACCCTTCAAGAGACCCAGTACTTC
j_gene: TRBJ2-1; len: 16; v_gene: TRBV9; d_gene: TRBD2; abundance: -; CDR3aa: CASSASSGSSYNEQFF; CDR3nt: TGTGCCAGCAGCGCGTCCAGCGGGAGTTCGTACAATGAGCAGTTCTTC